This paragraph reports one T cell receptor (beta chain). The data were obtained in a study of T cells expressing NK-cell markers. TCRdb processed the 5' RACE reads again and assigns one entry to each CDR3 protein, with no DNA. The table for this sample gives about 550,000 distinct CDR3 sequences. Germline CDR1 SEHNR, CDR2 FQNEAQ (reference sequence). This CDR3 contains 15 residues. The receptor comes from a man between 18 and 29 years old in good health. The sequencing sample was made of blood T cells: a sorted CD56 or NKG2C T cell subset, CD4+ or CD8+ T cells, or bulk PBMC T cells (not recorded which). The chain links TRBV7-9 to TRBJ2-7; the D call of TRBD1 rests on TCRdb alone, since no DNA is present to check it. The CDR3 sequence: CASSGGGTGTYEQYF. Complete variable domain (other parts from reference TRBV7-9 and TRBJ2-7): DTGVSQNPRHKITKRGQNVTFRCDPISEHNRLYWYRQTLGQGPEFLTYFQNEAQLEKSRLLSDRFSAERPKGSFSTLEIQRTEQGDSAMYLCASSGGGTGTYEQYFGPGTRLTVT.